Many counts were recorded for the clone carrying this TCR beta chain. Each CDR3 protein gets one entry after TCRdb re-called the PCR reads with MiXCR. The sample has just under 650,000 distinct CDR3 sequences, 20% seen once; the top ten hold roughly 0.83%. The sample is drawn from a study of molecular identifiers for immune sequencing clone quantification. Germline CDR1 reads MNHEY; CDR2 reads SVGAGI. Trimming took off 2 bases at V and 2 bases at J, with 6 bases between the two ends. The CDR3 contains 13 residues. Material for sequencing was naive CD8+ T cells from blood, with Jurkat cell RNA spiked in. Documented subset: FACS-sorted CD8+CD4-CCR7+CD45RA+ naive T cells. This clonotype was obtained from a human donor in good health. Some libraries in this study had Jurkat cell RNA spiked in. The gene calls are TRBV6-5 and TRBJ1-2, with D unresolved. The CDR3, as DNA: TGTGCCAGCAGTTACACACCGAACTATGGCTACACCTTC. Translated: CASSYTPNYGYTF.